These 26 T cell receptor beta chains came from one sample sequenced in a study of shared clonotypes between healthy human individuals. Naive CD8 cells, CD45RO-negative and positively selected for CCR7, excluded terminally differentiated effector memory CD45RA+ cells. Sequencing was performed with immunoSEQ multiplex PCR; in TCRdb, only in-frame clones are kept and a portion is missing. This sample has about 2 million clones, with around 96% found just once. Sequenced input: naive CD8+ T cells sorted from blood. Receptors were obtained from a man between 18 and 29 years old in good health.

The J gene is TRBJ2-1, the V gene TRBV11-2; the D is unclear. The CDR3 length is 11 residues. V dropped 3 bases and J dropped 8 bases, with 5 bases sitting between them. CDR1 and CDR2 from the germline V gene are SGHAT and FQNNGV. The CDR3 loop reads CASSFSHEQFF. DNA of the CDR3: TGTGCCAGCAGCTTTAGCCATGAGCAGTTCTTC.

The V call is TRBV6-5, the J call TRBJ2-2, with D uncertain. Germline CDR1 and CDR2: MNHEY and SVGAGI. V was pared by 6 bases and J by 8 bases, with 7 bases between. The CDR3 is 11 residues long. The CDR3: CASSRTGELFF. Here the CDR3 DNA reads TGTGCCAGCAGCCGGACGGGGGAGCTGTTTTTT.

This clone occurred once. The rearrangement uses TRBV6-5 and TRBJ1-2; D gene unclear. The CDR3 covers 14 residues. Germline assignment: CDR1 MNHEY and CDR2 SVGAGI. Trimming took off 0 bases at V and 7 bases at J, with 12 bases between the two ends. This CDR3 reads CASSYSPPGSGYTF. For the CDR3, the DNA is TGTGCCAGCAGTTACTCTCCCCCCGGGAGTGGCTACACCTTC.

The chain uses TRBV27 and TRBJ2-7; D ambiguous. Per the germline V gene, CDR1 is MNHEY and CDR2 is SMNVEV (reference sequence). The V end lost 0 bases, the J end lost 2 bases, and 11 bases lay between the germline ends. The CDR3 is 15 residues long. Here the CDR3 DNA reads TGTGCCAGCAGTTTATCCCCTGACCAGACCTACGAGCAGTACTTC. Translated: CASSLSPDQTYEQYF.

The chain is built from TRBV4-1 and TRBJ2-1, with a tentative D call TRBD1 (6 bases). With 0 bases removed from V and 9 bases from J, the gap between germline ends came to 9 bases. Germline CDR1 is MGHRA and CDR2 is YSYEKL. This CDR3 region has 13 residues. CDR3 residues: CASSQDQGSEQFF. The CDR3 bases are TGCGCCAGCAGCCAAGATCAGGGGAGTGAGCAGTTCTTC.

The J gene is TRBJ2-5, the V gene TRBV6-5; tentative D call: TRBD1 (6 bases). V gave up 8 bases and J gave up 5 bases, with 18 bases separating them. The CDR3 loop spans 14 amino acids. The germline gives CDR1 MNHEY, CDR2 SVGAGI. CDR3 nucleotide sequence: TGTGCCAGCGGGACATACATCGGCGGCGAGACCCAGTACTTC. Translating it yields CASGTYIGGETQYF.

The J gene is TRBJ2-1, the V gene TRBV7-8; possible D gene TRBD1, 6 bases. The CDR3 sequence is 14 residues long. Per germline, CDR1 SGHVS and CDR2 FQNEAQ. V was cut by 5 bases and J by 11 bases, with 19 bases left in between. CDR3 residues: CASSGTDRFLQQFF. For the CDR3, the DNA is TGTGCCAGCAGCGGGACGGACAGATTTTTACAGCAGTTCTTC.

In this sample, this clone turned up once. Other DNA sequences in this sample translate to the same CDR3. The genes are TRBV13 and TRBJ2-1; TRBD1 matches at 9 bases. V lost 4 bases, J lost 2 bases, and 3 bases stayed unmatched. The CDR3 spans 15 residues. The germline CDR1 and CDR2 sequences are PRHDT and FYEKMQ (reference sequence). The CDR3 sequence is CASSSGQGTYNEQFF. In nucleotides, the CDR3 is TGTGCCAGCAGCTCAGGACAGGGGACCTACAATGAGCAGTTCTTC.

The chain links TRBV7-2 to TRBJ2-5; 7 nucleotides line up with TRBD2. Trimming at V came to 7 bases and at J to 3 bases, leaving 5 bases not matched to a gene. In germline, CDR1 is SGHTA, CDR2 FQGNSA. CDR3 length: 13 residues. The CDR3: CASTLAGEETQYF. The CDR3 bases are TGTGCCAGCACCCTTGCGGGGGAAGAGACCCAGTACTTC.

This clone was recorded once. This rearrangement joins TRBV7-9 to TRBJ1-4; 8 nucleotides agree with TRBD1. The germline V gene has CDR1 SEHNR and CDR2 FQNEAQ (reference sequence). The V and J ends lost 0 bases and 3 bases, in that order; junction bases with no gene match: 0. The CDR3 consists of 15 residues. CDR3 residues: CASSLATGANEKLFF. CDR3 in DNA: TGTGCCAGCAGCTTAGCGACAGGGGCTAATGAAAAACTGTTTTTT.

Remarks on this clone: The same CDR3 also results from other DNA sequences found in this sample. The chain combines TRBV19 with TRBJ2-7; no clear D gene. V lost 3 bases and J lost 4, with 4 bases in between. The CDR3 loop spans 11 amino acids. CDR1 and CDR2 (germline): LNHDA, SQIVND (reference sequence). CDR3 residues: CASSIGYEQYF. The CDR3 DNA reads TGTGCCAGTAGTATTGGTTACGAGCAGTACTTC.

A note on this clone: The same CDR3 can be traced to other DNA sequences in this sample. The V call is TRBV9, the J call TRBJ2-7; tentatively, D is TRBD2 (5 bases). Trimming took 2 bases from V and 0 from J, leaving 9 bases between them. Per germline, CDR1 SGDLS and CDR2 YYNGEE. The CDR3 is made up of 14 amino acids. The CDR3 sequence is CASSVAAGSYEQYF. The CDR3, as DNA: TGTGCCAGCAGCGTGGCGGCGGGCTCCTACGAGCAGTACTTC.

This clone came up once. Here the CDR3 DNA reads TGTGCCTGGAGTAGTGCGTGGGAGGCGGGAGATACGCAGTATTTT. It is translated as CAWSSAWEAGDTQYF. This rearrangement joins TRBV30 to TRBJ2-3; D perhaps matches TRBD2 (6 bases). V lost 2 bases and J 5 bases, leaving 17 bases between the germline ends. Germline values: CDR1 GTSNPN, CDR2 SVGIG (reference sequence). The CDR3 is 15 amino acids.

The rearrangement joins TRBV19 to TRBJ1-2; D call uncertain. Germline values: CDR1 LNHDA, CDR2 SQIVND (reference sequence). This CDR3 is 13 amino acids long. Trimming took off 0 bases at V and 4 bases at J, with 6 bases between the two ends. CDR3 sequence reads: CASSIDLSYGYTF. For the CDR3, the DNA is TGTGCCAGTAGTATAGATCTCTCCTATGGCTACACCTTC.

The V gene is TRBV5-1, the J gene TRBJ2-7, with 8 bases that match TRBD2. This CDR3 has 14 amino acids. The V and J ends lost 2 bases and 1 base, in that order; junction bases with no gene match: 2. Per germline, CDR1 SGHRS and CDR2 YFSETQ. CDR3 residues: CASSFREGSYEQYF. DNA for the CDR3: TGCGCCAGCAGCTTCCGGGAGGGGTCCTACGAGCAGTACTTC.

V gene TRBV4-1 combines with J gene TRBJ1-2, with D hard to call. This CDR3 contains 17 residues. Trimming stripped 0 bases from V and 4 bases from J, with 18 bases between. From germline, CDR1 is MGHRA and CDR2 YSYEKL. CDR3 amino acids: CASSQDRTPSMGYGYTF. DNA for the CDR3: TGCGCCAGCAGCCAAGATCGGACCCCCTCTATGGGCTATGGCTACACCTTC.

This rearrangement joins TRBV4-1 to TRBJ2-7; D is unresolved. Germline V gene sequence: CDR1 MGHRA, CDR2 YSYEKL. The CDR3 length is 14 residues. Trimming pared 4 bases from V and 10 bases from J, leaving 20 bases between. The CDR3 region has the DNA TGCGCCAGCAGCCCCGACGCCGAGGACCTTCAACAGTACTTC. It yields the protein CASSPDAEDLQQYF.

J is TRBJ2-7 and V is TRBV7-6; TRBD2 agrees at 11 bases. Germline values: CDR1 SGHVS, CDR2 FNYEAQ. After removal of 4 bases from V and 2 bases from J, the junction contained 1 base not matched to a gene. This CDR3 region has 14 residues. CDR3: CASSSLAGAYEQYF. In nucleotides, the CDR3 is TGTGCCAGCAGCTCACTAGCGGGGGCCTACGAGCAGTACTTC. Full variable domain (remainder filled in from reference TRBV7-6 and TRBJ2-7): GAGVSQSPRYKVTKRGQDVALRCDPISGHVSLYWYRQALGQGPEFLTYFNYEAQQDKSGLPNDRFSAERPEGSISTLTIQRTEQRDSAMYRCASSSLAGAYEQYFGPGTRLTVT.

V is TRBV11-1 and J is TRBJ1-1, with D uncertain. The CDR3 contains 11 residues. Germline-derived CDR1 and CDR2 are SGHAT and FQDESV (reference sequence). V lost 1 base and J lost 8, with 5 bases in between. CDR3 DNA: TGTGCCAGCAGCTTAGGAGGAGAAGCTTTCTTT. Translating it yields CASSLGGEAFF.

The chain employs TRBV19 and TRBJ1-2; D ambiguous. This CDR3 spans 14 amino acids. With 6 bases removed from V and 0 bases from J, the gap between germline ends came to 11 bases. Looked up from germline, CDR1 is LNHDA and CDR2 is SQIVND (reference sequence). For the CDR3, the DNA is TGTGCCAGTAGCGTTACACCTACTAACTATGGCTACACCTTC. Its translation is CASSVTPTNYGYTF.

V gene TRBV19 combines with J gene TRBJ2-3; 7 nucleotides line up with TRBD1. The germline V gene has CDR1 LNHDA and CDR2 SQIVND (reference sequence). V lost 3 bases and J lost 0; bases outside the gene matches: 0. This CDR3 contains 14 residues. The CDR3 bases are TGTGCCAGTAGTATGACAGGGAGCACAGATACGCAGTATTTT. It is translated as CASSMTGSTDTQYF.

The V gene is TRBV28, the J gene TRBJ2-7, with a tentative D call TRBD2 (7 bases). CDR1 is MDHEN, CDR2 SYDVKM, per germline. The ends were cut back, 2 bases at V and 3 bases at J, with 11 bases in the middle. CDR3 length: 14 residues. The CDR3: CASSLREGVYEQYF. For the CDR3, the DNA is TGTGCCAGCAGTTTAAGGGAGGGGGTCTACGAGCAGTACTTC.

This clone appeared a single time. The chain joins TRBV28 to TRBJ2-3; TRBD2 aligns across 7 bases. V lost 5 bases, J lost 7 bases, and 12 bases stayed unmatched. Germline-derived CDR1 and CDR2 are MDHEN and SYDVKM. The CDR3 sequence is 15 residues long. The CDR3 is CASSPQRLAPYTQYF. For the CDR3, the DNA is TGTGCCAGCAGTCCTCAGAGACTAGCACCATATACGCAGTATTTT.

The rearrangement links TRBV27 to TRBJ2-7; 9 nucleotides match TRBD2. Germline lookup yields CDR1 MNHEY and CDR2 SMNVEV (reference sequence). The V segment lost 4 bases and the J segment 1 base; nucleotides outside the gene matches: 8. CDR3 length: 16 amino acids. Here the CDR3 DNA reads TGTGCCAGCAGTTATTCTAGCGGGACACTTTCCTACGAGCAGTACTTC. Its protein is CASSYSSGTLSYEQYF.

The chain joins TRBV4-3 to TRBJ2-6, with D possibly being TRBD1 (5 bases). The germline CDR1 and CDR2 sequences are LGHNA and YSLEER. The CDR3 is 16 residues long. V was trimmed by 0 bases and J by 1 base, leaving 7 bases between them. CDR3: CASSQDGASGANVLTF. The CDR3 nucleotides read TGCGCCAGCAGCCAAGATGGGGCGTCTGGGGCCAACGTCCTGACTTTC.

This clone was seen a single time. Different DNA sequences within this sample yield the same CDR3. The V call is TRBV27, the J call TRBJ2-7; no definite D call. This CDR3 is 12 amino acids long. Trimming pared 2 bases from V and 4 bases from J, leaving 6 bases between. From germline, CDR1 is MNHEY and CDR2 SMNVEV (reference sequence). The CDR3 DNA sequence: TGTGCCAGCAGTTTAAATGGGTACGAGCAGTACTTC. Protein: CASSLNGYEQYF.